Below, 21 T cell receptor beta chains from the same sample are listed, as sequenced in a study of post-analysis software for immune sequencing data. Study-level findings and limits: Five or six TRBV segments were significantly more frequent in patients than in controls. TRBV5-6, TRBV5-1 and TRBV20-1 were among these segments.

Built from TCR beta cDNA, the libraries had unique molecular identifiers in them. One entry per CDR3 protein, called by TCRdb with MiXCR from the PCR reads. This sample yields some 500,000 distinct CDR3 sequences, of which approximately 46% are seen a single time; over 10% belongs to the top ten. These receptors lack a known antigen. Input material: blood. The receptors come from a girl aged 10-17 years with multiple sclerosis.

This clonotype turned up a few times. The chain links TRBV4-1 to TRBJ1-4; possible D gene TRBD1, 5 bases. The V gene's germline CDR1 is MGHRA and CDR2 YSYEKL. Trimming pared 7 bases from V and 5 bases from J, leaving 14 bases between. This CDR3 is built from 14 residues. The CDR3 DNA reads as TGCGCCAGCAATAGGGGCGTAGGGAATGAAAAACTGTTTTTT. Amino acid sequence: CASNRGVGNEKLFF.

The V and J genes are TRBV27 and TRBJ1-2; 9 nucleotides line up with TRBD1. CDR1 MNHEY and CDR2 SMNVEV come from the germline V gene (reference sequence). This CDR3 comprises 17 residues. Losses at the gene ends were 4 bases for V and 2 bases for J; bases not matched to a gene: 11. This CDR3 is CASSSPSYGQGNYGYTF. The CDR3 region has the DNA TGTGCCAGCAGTTCCCCCTCATATGGACAGGGGAACTATGGCTACACCTTC.

The V gene is TRBV10-3, the J gene TRBJ2-1; 13 positions match TRBD2. Germline-derived CDR1 and CDR2 are ENHRY and SYGVKD. This CDR3 spans 17 amino acids. V lost 7 bases, J lost 0 bases, and 6 bases stayed unmatched. The CDR3 reads CAINGLAGESSYNEQFF. Written as DNA, the CDR3 is TGTGCCATCAACGGACTAGCGGGAGAGAGCTCCTACAATGAGCAGTTCTTC.

This chain joins TRBV6-5 and TRBJ2-1; D is unresolved. Germline-derived CDR1 and CDR2 are MNHEY and SVGAGI. The V end lost 0 bases, the J end lost 7 bases, and 7 bases lay between the germline ends. CDR3 length: 13 residues. The CDR3 region has the DNA TGTGCCAGCAGTTACTCGAGGTATAATGAGCAGTTCTTC. This codes for CASSYSRYNEQFF.

This clonotype has only one observation. Relative to the germline gene, one junction end is altered; a read error may explain this. The CDR3 here is CASSYSMKGGCFLTEELFF. CDR3 DNA sequence: TGTGCCAGCAGTTACTCGATGAAAGGGGGCTGTTTTTTGACCGAGGAGCTGTTTTTT. The chain couples TRBV6-7 to TRBJ2-2; 7 bases are a match to TRBD1. TRBV6-7 counts as an open reading frame of uncertain function. CDR3 length: 19 residues.

There are a few counts of this clonotype. The chain uses TRBV5-1 and TRBJ2-1; D perhaps matches TRBD2 (6 bases). The V and J ends lost 2 bases and 5 bases respectively, with 14 bases between them. The CDR3 totals 15 residues. Per the germline V gene, CDR1 is SGHRS and CDR2 is YFSETQ. In nucleotides, the CDR3 is TGCGCCAGCAGCTTATCTCTAGCGAGCGACAATGAGCAGTTCTTC. Its translation is CASSLSLASDNEQFF.

This chain uses TRBV12-3 or TRBV12-4 with TRBJ2-3; 9 bases line up with TRBD1. The length of the CDR3 is 15 residues. The junction had 6 bases not matched to a gene; V was cut back by 5 bases and J by 3 bases. This chain's CDR3 is CASSRQGVGTDTQYF. The DNA for the CDR3 is TGTGCCAGCAGTCGACAGGGGGTTGGGACAGATACGCAGTATTTT.

This clonotype was observed a handful of times. V is TRBV20-1 and J is TRBJ2-7; 11 bases match TRBD2. V shed 5 bases, J shed 4 bases, and the junction held 7 bases outside the gene matches. The CDR3 has 14 residues. Per the germline V gene, CDR1 is DFQATT and CDR2 is SNEGSKA (reference sequence). CDR3 in amino acids: CSAPRLAGSYEQYF. The CDR3 nucleotides are TGCAGTGCTCCCCGACTAGCGGGATCTTACGAGCAGTACTTC.

This chain links TRBV29-1 with TRBJ1-2; possibly TRBD1 for D (6 bases). The CDR3 extends over 12 amino acids. V gave up 7 bases and J gave up 5 bases, with 14 bases separating them. Germline V gene data show CDR1 as SQVTM and CDR2 as ANQGSEA. The chain's CDR3 is CSAADSTYGYTF. CDR3 bases: TGCAGCGCTGCGGACAGTACTTATGGCTACACCTTC.

J is TRBJ1-1 and V is TRBV28, with unresolved D. Looked up from germline, CDR1 is MDHEN and CDR2 is SYDVKM. The CDR3 sequence is 15 residues long. Trimming left V 2 bases short and J 1 base short, with 11 bases between. CDR3 bases: TGTGCCAGCAGTTTAGGTGAATGGAGGAACACTGAAGCTTTCTTT. This translates into CASSLGEWRNTEAFF.

This clonotype has more than one count but fewer than ten. V and J are TRBV13 and TRBJ2-7; TRBD1 aligns across 11 bases. There are 15 residues in the CDR3. Germline lookup yields CDR1 PRHDT and CDR2 FYEKMQ (reference sequence). V lost 5 bases and J lost 2; bases outside the gene matches: 5. CDR3 loop: CASSPGTGGTYEQYF. CDR3 DNA: TGTGCCAGCAGCCCAGGGACAGGGGGAACCTACGAGCAGTACTTC.

The chain employs TRBV12-3 or TRBV12-4 and TRBJ1-2; perhaps TRBD1 as D (5 bases). With 3 bases removed from V and 7 bases from J, the gap between germline ends came to 12 bases. The CDR3 is 13 residues long. The CDR3 region is CASSFSRGSGYTF. The CDR3 nucleotides are TGTGCCAGCAGTTTCTCGAGGGGTAGTGGCTACACCTTC.

This clonotype came up many times. The CDR3 sequence: CSPTQGSYNEQFF. For the CDR3, the DNA is TGCAGTCCTACACAAGGCTCCTACAATGAGCAGTTCTTC. The chain couples TRBV20-1 to TRBJ2-1; D call uncertain. V lost 8 bases and J 0 bases, leaving 11 bases between the germline ends. CDR3 size: 13 residues. Germline values: CDR1 DFQATT, CDR2 SNEGSKA (reference sequence).

The sample holds a few counts of this clonotype. The chain has TRBV21-1 and TRBJ2-5; TRBD2 is the table's D call and was not checked against the DNA. TRBV21-1 is noted as a pseudogene. The CDR3 sequence is 12 residues long. CDR3 sequence: CASVARKETQYF. CDR3 DNA sequence: TGTGCCAGCGTAGCGAGGAAAGAGACCCAGTACTTC.

The genes are TRBV20-1 and TRBJ2-5; D may be TRBD1 or TRBD2 (5 bases each). V lost 3 bases and J 2 bases, leaving 13 bases between the germline ends. This CDR3 region has 14 residues. Germline assignment: CDR1 DFQATT and CDR2 SNEGSKA (reference sequence). CDR3 bases: TGCAGTGCTAGCCGGGGCATCGGGCAAGAGACCCAGTACTTC. Translated, it gives CSASRGIGQETQYF.

This clonotype was seen a single time. The V call is TRBV29-1, the J call TRBJ2-5; the D call may be TRBD1 or TRBD2 (5 bases each). The CDR3 has 15 amino acids. Looked up from germline, CDR1 is SQVTM and CDR2 is ANQGSEA. V was cut by 2 bases and J by 0 bases, with 13 bases left in between. The CDR3 DNA sequence: TGCAGCGTTGAAACCCGGGACCAGTACCAAGAGACCCAGTACTTC. This translates into CSVETRDQYQETQYF.

The gene calls are TRBV24-1 and TRBJ2-4; 9 nucleotides line up with TRBD1. The length of the CDR3 is 16 residues. Germline CDR1 is KGHDR and CDR2 is SFDVKD. Trimming cost V 2 bases and J 5 bases; bases outside gene matches: 6. The CDR3 here is CATSDSRDREENIQYF. The CDR3 DNA reads as TGTGCCACCAGTGATTCTCGGGACAGGGAAGAAAACATTCAGTACTTC.

The V call is TRBV20-1, the J call TRBJ2-7; D is undetermined. The germline V gene encodes CDR1 DFQATT and CDR2 SNEGSKA (reference sequence). The V end lost 7 bases, the J end lost 4 bases, and 14 bases lay between the germline ends. The CDR3 is 12 amino acids. This CDR3 is CSVRADGYEQYF. The CDR3 region has the DNA TGCAGTGTTAGGGCGGACGGATACGAGCAGTACTTC.

This clonotype was detected only a few times. This rearrangement joins TRBV29-1 to TRBJ2-1; 9 nucleotides line up with TRBD2. Looked up from germline, CDR1 is SQVTM and CDR2 is ANQGSEA. J lost 7 bases, V lost 6 bases, and 10 bases had no gene match. The CDR3 length is 14 residues. The CDR3 DNA reads TGCAGCGTCTCCCTTAGCGGGAGCGGGAATGAGCAGTTCTTC. This gives the protein CSVSLSGSGNEQFF.

This clonotype turned up a few times. V is TRBV29-1 and J is TRBJ2-2, with a possible D match to TRBD1 (5 bases). V dropped 1 base and J dropped 6 bases, with 9 bases sitting between them. This CDR3 contains 13 residues. The germline gives CDR1 SQVTM, CDR2 ANQGSEA. The CDR3 loop is CSVEGTMAGELFF. The DNA of the CDR3 is TGCAGCGTTGAAGGGACAATGGCCGGGGAGCTGTTTTTT.

Turning to this clonotype: One end of the junction is discordant with germline, which a read error may explain. The V call is TRBV5-7, the J call TRBJ2-7; D not resolved. TRBV5-7 is sorted into the ORF group, with uncertain function. The CDR3 consists of 14 residues. The chain's CDR3 is CANSSGQALYEQYF. Written as DNA, the CDR3 is TGTGCCAACAGCTCCGGGCAGGCGCTCTACGAGCAGTACTTC.